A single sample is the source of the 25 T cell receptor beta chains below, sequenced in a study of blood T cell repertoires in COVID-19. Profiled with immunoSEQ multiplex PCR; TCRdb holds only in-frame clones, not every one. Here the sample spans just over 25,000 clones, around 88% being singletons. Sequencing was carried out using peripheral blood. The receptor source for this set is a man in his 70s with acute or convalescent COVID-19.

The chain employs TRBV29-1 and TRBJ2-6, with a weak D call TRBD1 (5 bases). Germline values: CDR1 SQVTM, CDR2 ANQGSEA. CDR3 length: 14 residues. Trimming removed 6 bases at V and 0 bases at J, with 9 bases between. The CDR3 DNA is TGCAGCGTGGCAGGGTCCTCTGGGGCCAACGTCCTGACTTTC. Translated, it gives CSVAGSSGANVLTF.

CDR3 loop: CASSSNSGTGNEQFF. The CDR3, as DNA: TGTGCCAGCAGTTCGAATAGCGGGACTGGGAATGAGCAGTTCTTC. The gene calls are TRBV2 and TRBJ2-1; 8 positions agree with TRBD2. The CDR3 sequence is 15 residues long. Germline V gives CDR1 SNHLY, CDR2 FYNNEI. J lost 7 bases, V lost 5 bases, and 10 bases had no gene match.

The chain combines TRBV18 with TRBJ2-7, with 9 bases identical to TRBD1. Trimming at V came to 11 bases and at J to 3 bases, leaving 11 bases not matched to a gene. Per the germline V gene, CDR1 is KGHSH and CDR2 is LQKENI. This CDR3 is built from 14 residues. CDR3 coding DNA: TGTGCCCCCCCTCTAAGGGACAGGGTCTACGAGCAGTACTTC. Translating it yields CAPPLRDRVYEQYF.

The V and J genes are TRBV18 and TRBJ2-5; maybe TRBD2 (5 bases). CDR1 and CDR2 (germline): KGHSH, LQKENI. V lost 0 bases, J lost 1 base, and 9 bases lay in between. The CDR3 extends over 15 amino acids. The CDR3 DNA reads TGTGCCAGCTCACCACCGGGAGATCTCCAAGAGACCCAGTACTTC. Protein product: CASSPPGDLQETQYF.

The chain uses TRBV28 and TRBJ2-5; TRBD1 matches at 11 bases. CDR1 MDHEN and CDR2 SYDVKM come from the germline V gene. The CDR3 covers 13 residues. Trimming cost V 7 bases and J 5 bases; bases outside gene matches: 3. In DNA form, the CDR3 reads TGTGCCAGCACCGGACAGGGGGCCGAGACCCAGTACTTC. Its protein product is CASTGQGAETQYF.

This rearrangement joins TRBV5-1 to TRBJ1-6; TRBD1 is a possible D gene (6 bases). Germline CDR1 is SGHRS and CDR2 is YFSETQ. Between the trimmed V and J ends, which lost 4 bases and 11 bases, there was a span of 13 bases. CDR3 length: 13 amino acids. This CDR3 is CASSVQGRTPLHF. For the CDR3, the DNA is TGCGCCAGCAGCGTACAGGGTAGGACACCCCTCCACTTT.

The CDR3 DNA sequence: TGTGCCAGCAGCTTATCGGGGATCTCTGGAAACACCATATATTTT. As protein: CASSLSGISGNTIYF. V is TRBV11-3 and J is TRBJ1-3; D gene ambiguous. Germline V CDR1 and CDR2: SGHNT, YENEEA. The CDR3 length is 15 residues. V shed 2 bases and J shed 0 bases, with 8 bases lying between them.

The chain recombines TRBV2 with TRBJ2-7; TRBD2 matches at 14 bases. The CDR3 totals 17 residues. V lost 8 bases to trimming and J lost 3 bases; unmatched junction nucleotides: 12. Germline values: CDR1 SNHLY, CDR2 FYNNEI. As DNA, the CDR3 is TGTGCCAGCGGGGGAGGGACTAGCGGGAGCAGTATCTACGAGCAGTACTTC. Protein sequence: CASGGGTSGSSIYEQYF.

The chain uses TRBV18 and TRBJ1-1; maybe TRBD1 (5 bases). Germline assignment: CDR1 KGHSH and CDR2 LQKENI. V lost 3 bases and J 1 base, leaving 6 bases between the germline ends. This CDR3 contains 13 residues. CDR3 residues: CASSPQGNTEAFF. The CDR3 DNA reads TGTGCCAGCTCACCTCAGGGGAACACTGAAGCTTTCTTT. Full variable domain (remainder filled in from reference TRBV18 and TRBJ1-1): NAGVMQNPRHLVRRRGQEARLRCSPMKGHSHVYWYRQLPEEGLKFMVYLQKENIIDESGMPKERFSAEFPKEGPSILRIQQVVRGDSAAYFCASSPQGNTEAFFGQGTRLTVV.

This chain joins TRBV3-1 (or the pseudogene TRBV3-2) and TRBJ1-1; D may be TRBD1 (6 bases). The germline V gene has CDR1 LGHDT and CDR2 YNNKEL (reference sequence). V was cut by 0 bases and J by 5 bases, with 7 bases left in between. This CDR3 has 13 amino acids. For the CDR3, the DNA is TGTGCCAGCAGCCAAGACAGGGGAACTGAAGCTTTCTTT. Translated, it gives CASSQDRGTEAFF.

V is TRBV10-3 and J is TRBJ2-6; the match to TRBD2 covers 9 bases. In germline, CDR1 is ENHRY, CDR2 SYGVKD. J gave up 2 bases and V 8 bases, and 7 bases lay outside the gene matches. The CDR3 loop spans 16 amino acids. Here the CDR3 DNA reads TGTGCCATCCGCGGGGGGGCGCTTACTGGGGCCAACGTCCTGACTTTC. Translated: CAIRGGALTGANVLTF.

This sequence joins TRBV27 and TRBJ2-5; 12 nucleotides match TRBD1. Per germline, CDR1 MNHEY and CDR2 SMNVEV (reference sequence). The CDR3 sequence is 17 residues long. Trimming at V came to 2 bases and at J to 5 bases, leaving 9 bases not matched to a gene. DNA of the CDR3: TGTGCCAGCAGTTTAGAACCGGGGACAGGGGGCCGGGAGACCCAGTACTTC. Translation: CASSLEPGTGGRETQYF.

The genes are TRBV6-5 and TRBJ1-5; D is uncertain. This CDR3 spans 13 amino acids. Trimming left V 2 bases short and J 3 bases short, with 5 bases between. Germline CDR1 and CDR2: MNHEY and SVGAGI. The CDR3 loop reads CASSYNFNQPQHF. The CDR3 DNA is TGTGCCAGCAGTTACAACTTCAATCAGCCCCAGCATTTT.

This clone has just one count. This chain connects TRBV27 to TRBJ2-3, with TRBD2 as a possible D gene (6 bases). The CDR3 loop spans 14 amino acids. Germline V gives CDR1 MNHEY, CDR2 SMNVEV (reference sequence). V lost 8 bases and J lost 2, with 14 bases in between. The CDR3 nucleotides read TGTGCCAGCCGTGGGGACTTTTACACAGATACGCAGTATTTT. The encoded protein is CASRGDFYTDTQYF.

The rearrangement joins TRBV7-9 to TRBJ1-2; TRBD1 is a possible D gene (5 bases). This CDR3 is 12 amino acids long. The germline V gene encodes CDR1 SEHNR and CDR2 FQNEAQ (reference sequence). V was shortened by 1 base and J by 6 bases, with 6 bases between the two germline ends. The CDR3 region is CASSLGRDGYTF. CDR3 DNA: TGTGCCAGCAGCTTAGGCAGGGATGGCTACACCTTC.

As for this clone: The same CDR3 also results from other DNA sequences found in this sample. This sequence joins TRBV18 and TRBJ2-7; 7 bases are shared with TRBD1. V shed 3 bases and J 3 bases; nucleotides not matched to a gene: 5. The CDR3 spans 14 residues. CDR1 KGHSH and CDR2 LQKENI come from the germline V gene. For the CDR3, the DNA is TGTGCCAGCTCACCCGGAACAGGGGACTACGAGCAGTACTTC. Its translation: CASSPGTGDYEQYF. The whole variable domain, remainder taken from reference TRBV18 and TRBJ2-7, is NAGVMQNPRHLVRRRGQEARLRCSPMKGHSHVYWYRQLPEEGLKFMVYLQKENIIDESGMPKERFSAEFPKEGPSILRIQQVVRGDSAAYFCASSPGTGDYEQYFGPGTRLTVT.

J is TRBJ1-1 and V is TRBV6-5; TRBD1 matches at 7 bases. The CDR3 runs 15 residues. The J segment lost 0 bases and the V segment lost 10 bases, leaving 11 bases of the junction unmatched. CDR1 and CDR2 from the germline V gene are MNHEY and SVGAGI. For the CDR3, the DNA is TGTGCCACCAACCGACAGGGATATATGAACACTGAAGCTTTCTTT. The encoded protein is CATNRQGYMNTEAFF.

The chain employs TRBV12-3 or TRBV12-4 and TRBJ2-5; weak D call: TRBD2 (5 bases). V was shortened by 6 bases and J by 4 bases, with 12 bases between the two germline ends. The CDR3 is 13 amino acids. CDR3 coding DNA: TGTGCCAGCAGCCCCGGAGGAAGAGAGACCCAGTACTTC. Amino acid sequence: CASSPGGRETQYF.

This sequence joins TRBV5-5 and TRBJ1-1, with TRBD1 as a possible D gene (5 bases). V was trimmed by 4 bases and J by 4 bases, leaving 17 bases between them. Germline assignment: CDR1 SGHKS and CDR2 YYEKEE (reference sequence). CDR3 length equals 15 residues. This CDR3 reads CASSPRLGAGTEAFF. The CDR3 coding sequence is TGTGCCAGCAGCCCACGGTTAGGGGCCGGCACTGAAGCTTTCTTT.

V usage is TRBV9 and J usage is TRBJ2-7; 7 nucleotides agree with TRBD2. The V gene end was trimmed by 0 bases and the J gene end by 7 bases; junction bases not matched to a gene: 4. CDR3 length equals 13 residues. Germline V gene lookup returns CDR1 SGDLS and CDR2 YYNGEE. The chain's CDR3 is CASSVEPGGEQYF. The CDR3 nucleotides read TGTGCCAGCAGCGTAGAACCCGGGGGGGAGCAGTACTTC.

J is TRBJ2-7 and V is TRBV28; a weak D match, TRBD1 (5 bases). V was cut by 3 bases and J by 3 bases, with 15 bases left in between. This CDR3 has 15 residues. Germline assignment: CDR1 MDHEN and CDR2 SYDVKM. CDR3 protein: CASSFTRQINYEQYF. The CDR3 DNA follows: TGTGCCAGCAGTTTCACCAGACAGATCAACTACGAGCAGTACTTC. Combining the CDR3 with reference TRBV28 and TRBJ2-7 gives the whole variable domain DVKVTQSSRYLVKRTGEKVFLECVQDMDHENMFWYRQDPGLGLRLIYFSYDVKMKEKGDIPEGYSVSREKKERFSLILESASTNQTSMYLCASSFTRQINYEQYFGPGTRLTVT.

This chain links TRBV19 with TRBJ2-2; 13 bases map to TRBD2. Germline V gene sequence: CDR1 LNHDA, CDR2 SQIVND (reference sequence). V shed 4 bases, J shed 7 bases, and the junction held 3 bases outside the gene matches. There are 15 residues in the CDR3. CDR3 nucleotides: TGTGCCAGTAGTAGACTAGCGGGAGGTCGCGGGGAGCTGTTTTTT. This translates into CASSRLAGGRGELFF.

CDR3 amino acids: CASSHAGGAKNIQYF. CDR3 bases: TGTGCCAGCAGCCATGCAGGGGGGGCCAAAAACATTCAGTACTTC. The genes are TRBV3-1 (or the pseudogene TRBV3-2) and TRBJ2-4; D possibly corresponds to TRBD1 (7 bases). From germline, CDR1 is LGHDT and CDR2 YNNKEL (reference sequence). The CDR3 length is 15 residues. V was cut by 3 bases and J by 1 base, with 10 bases left in between.

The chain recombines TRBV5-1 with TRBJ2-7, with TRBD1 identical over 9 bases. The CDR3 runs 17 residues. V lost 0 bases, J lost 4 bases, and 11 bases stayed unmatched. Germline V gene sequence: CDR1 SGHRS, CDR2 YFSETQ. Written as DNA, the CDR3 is TGCGCCAGCAGCTTGGATTCCGGGACAGGGAGTTTTTACGAGCAGTACTTC. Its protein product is CASSLDSGTGSFYEQYF.

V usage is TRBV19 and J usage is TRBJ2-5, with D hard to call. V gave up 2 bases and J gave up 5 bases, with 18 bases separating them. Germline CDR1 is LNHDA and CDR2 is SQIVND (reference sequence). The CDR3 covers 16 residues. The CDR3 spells CASSISHLAAGETQYF. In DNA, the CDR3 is TGTGCCAGTAGTATAAGTCATCTGGCGGCCGGGGAGACCCAGTACTTC.